Following are 21 T cell receptor beta chains from one sample sequenced in a study of cytomegalovirus exposure and HLA in healthy donors (dated by TCRdb to about 2017). The library was built by means of the immunoSEQ multiplex PCR assay. For the multiplex PCR, a mixture combining 60 forward primers for TCR Vbeta segments and 13 reverse primers for TCR Jbeta segments was used. Held by TCRdb, this immuneACCESS table contains in-frame sequences only and omits some clones. Under half of the omission traces to an unresolved V gene where checked; the cause of the rest is unknown. The sample data list about 78,000 clones, and roughly 83% of these were observed just once. The ten largest make up around 2.4% of the sample. Sequencing was carried out using PBMCs. Receptors were obtained from a woman in her forties or fifties in good health and CMV-seronegative.

CDR3 amino acids: CASSLLAGAYNEQFF. The CDR3 DNA reads TGCGCCAGCAGCTTACTAGCGGGAGCCTACAATGAGCAGTTCTTC. V and J are TRBV5-1 and TRBJ2-1; 11 nucleotides agree with TRBD2. V dropped 2 bases and J dropped 2; count of bases not matched to a gene: 0. The CDR3 consists of 15 residues. Germline V lookup: CDR1 SGHRS, CDR2 YFSETQ.

This chain connects TRBV2 to TRBJ2-3; 8 nucleotides align to TRBD2. The V gene end was trimmed by 5 bases and the J gene end by 6 bases; junction bases not matched to a gene: 10. This CDR3 contains 15 residues. CDR1 is SNHLY and CDR2 is FYNNEI in the germline V gene. The chain's CDR3 is CASSYSGSGLDTQYF. CDR3 sequence (DNA): TGTGCCAGCAGTTACAGCGGGAGTGGGCTGGATACGCAGTATTTT.

V usage is TRBV28 and J usage is TRBJ2-7; 7 nucleotides match TRBD2. V shed 1 base and J 5 bases; nucleotides not matched to a gene: 2. Germline CDR1 reads MDHEN; CDR2 reads SYDVKM. There are 13 residues in the CDR3. In DNA, the CDR3 is TGTGCCAGCAGTTTATCGGGGGGAAACGAGCAGTACTTC. Its translation is CASSLSGGNEQYF.

The J gene is TRBJ2-5, the V gene TRBV6-5, with TRBD2 as a possible D gene (6 bases). The CDR3 is 13 amino acids. Germline CDR1 is MNHEY and CDR2 is SVGAGI. With 7 bases removed from V and 5 bases from J, the gap between germline ends came to 14 bases. The CDR3 nucleotides are TGTGCCAGCATGGCGGGGAAAGGGGAGACCCAGTACTTC. This codes for CASMAGKGETQYF.

V is TRBV14 and J is TRBJ2-5; 8 bases agree with TRBD1. CDR3 length equals 15 residues. Germline V lookup: CDR1 SGHDN, CDR2 FVKESK. The V and J ends lost 1 base and 2 bases, in that order; junction bases with no gene match: 3. The CDR3 is CASSQGRTGQETQYF. The CDR3 DNA is TGTGCCAGCAGCCAAGGGAGGACAGGGCAAGAGACCCAGTACTTC. The whole variable domain, filled in from reference TRBV14 and TRBJ2-5, reads EAGVTQFPSHSVIEKGQTVTLRCDPISGHDNLYWYRRVMGKEIKFLLHFVKESKQDESGMPNNRFLAERTGGTYSTLKVQPAELEDSGVYFCASSQGRTGQETQYFGPGTRLLVL.

The CDR3, as DNA: TGTGCCAGCAGTTTCGCGGATAGGCGCGACGAGCAGTACTTC. The encoded protein is CASSFADRRDEQYF. The chain couples TRBV28 to TRBJ2-7, with no clear D. Germline V gene sequence: CDR1 MDHEN, CDR2 SYDVKM. CDR3 size: 14 residues. V was trimmed by 3 bases and J by 5 bases, leaving 14 bases between them.

CDR3 coding DNA: TGTGCCAGCAGTTACGGACTAGTTAGGAGCACAGATACGCAGTATTTT. It specifies CASSYGLVRSTDTQYF. This chain links TRBV6-5 with TRBJ2-3; 7 bases are a match to TRBD2. The CDR3 runs 16 residues. CDR1 and CDR2 from the germline V gene are MNHEY and SVGAGI. Germline trimming cut 2 bases from V and 0 bases from J; bases unmatched to any gene: 5.

This clone came up a few times. Written as DNA, the CDR3 is TGTGCCAGCAGGATTAGTATGAACACTGAAGCTTTCTTT. Protein product: CASRISMNTEAFF. The chain recombines TRBV28 with TRBJ1-1; D remains ambiguous. Germline assignment: CDR1 MDHEN and CDR2 SYDVKM. The V and J ends lost 6 bases and 0 bases respectively, with 8 bases between them. This CDR3 spans 13 amino acids.

J is TRBJ2-2 and V is TRBV9, with no clear D. Trimming took 3 bases from V and 7 from J, leaving 4 bases between them. This CDR3 is built from 11 residues. Germline V gene data show CDR1 as SGDLS and CDR2 as YYNGEE. CDR3 amino acids: CASSAGGELFF. DNA of the CDR3: TGTGCCAGCAGCGCAGGCGGGGAGCTGTTTTTT. The full variable domain, its missing parts supplied by reference TRBV9 and TRBJ2-2, is DSGVTQTPKHLITATGQRVTLRCSPRSGDLSVYWYQQSLDQGLQFLIQYYNGEERAKGNILERFSAQQFPDLHSELNLSSLELGDSALYFCASSAGGELFFGEGSRLTVL.

The J gene is TRBJ2-7, the V gene TRBV2; tentative D call: TRBD2 (7 bases). The CDR3 is 16 residues long. Looked up from germline, CDR1 is SNHLY and CDR2 is FYNNEI. The V end was cut by 3 bases, the J end by 6 bases, with 21 bases between. CDR3 sequence reads: CASSEGGGSRPTEQYF. CDR3 nucleotide sequence: TGTGCCAGCAGTGAGGGGGGCGGGAGCCGGCCCACCGAGCAGTACTTC.

The chain links TRBV19 to TRBJ1-1; no clear D gene. CDR1 is LNHDA and CDR2 is SQIVND in the germline V gene (reference sequence). This CDR3 spans 14 amino acids. Trimming pared 7 bases from V and 7 bases from J, leaving 19 bases between. CDR3 DNA: TGTGCCAGTATCCCCCGGGGAGACGGTTATGAAGCTTTCTTT. Its translation is CASIPRGDGYEAFF. Looking up the rest from reference TRBV19 and TRBJ1-1 gives the full variable domain: DGGITQSPKYLFRKEGQNVTLSCEQNLNHDAMYWYRQDPGQGLRLIYYSQIVNDFQKGDIAEGYSVSREKKESFPLTVTSAQKNPTAFYLCASIPRGDGYEAFFGQGTRLTVV.

The chain couples TRBV30 to TRBJ1-5, with D possibly TRBD1 on 5 matching bases. The CDR3 has 13 amino acids. V lost 4 bases, J lost 5 bases, and 12 bases lay in between. Germline V lookup: CDR1 GTSNPN, CDR2 SVGIG (reference sequence). The DNA for the CDR3 is TGTGCCTGGAACGGGGGAGTTCATCAGCCCCAGCATTTT. Protein: CAWNGGVHQPQHF.

This chain joins TRBV7-3 and TRBJ2-2, with 9 bases matching TRBD1. The CDR3 contains 14 residues. Germline trimming cut 5 bases from V and 7 bases from J; bases unmatched to any gene: 5. CDR1 is SGHTA, CDR2 FQGTGA, per germline. The CDR3 protein is CASSLQGADGELFF. In DNA form, the CDR3 reads TGTGCCAGCAGCCTACAGGGGGCGGACGGGGAGCTGTTTTTT.

This clone was seen only a few times. The rearrangement uses TRBV4-2 and TRBJ1-1; no clear D gene. The CDR3 totals 12 residues. Germline assignment: CDR1 LGHNA and CDR2 YNFKEQ. V was shortened by 4 bases and J by 2 bases, with 5 bases between the two germline ends. The DNA for the CDR3 is TGTGCCAGCAGCCTCCTTAACACTGAAGCTTTCTTT. Translated: CASSLLNTEAFF.

This clone came up once. The chain is built from TRBV29-1 and TRBJ1-2, with 8 bases fitting TRBD1. J was trimmed by 8 bases and V by 5 bases; bases with no gene match: 4. The CDR3 has 11 amino acids. The germline V gene has CDR1 SQVTM and CDR2 ANQGSEA. The CDR3 sequence is CSVSDRGGYTF. The DNA for the CDR3 is TGCAGCGTTTCAGACAGGGGAGGCTACACCTTC. The whole variable domain, remainder taken from reference TRBV29-1 and TRBJ1-2, is SAVISQKPSRDICQRGTSLTIQCQVDSQVTMMFWYRQQPGQSLTLIATANQGSEATYESGFVIDKFPISRPNLTFSTLTVSNMSPEDSSIYLCSVSDRGGYTFGSGTRLTVV.

V usage is TRBV2 and J usage is TRBJ2-5; TRBD2 might be the D (5 bases). CDR1 and CDR2 (germline): SNHLY, FYNNEI. The CDR3 is 14 amino acids. V gave up 3 bases and J gave up 3 bases, with 11 bases separating them. The CDR3 loop reads CASSEGRREETQYF. The CDR3 coding sequence is TGTGCCAGCAGTGAGGGTAGGCGGGAAGAGACCCAGTACTTC.

This chain uses TRBV6-1 with TRBJ1-2, with D possibly being TRBD1 (5 bases). V dropped 6 bases and J dropped 4 bases, with 15 bases sitting between them. Germline values: CDR1 MNHNS, CDR2 SASEGT. The CDR3 spans 14 residues. DNA for the CDR3: TGTGCCAGCAGGGGAAATGGGGCCCGCTATGGCTACACCTTC. Protein product: CASRGNGARYGYTF.

J is TRBJ2-1 and V is TRBV15, with D maybe TRBD1 (6 bases). In germline, CDR1 is LNHNV, CDR2 YYDKDF (reference sequence). V gave up 6 bases and J gave up 16 bases, with 19 bases separating them. The CDR3 sequence is 12 residues long. The CDR3 loop is CATSQLRTEPFF. The DNA for the CDR3 is TGTGCCACCAGTCAATTGAGGACAGAACCTTTCTTC.

This sequence joins TRBV7-9 and TRBJ2-1; no clear D. V lost 1 base to trimming and J lost 3 bases, with 13 bases between them. From germline, CDR1 is SEHNR and CDR2 FQNEAQ (reference sequence). The CDR3 is 16 amino acids. The CDR3 DNA follows: TGTGCCAGCAGCTTAGTTTGGCTAGGCAGCTACAATGAGCAGTTCTTC. As protein: CASSLVWLGSYNEQFF.

The rearrangement joins TRBV6-1 to TRBJ2-1, with 9 bases matching TRBD2. Germline V CDR1 and CDR2: MNHNS, SASEGT. The CDR3 contains 16 residues. V lost 3 bases, J lost 3 bases, and 6 bases stayed unmatched. The CDR3 region is CASSELAGSGYNEQFF. CDR3 bases: TGTGCCAGCAGTGAGCTAGCGGGGTCGGGCTACAATGAGCAGTTCTTC.

The chain joins TRBV28 to TRBJ2-3; 10 bases align to TRBD2. With 4 bases clipped from V and 3 bases from J, the junction kept 10 bases outside the gene matches. The length of the CDR3 is 17 residues. The germline CDR1 and CDR2 sequences are MDHEN and SYDVKM. The CDR3 DNA sequence: TGTGCCAGCAGTTCCCGGACTAGCGGACTAAGAACAGATACGCAGTATTTT. Translated: CASSSRTSGLRTDTQYF.